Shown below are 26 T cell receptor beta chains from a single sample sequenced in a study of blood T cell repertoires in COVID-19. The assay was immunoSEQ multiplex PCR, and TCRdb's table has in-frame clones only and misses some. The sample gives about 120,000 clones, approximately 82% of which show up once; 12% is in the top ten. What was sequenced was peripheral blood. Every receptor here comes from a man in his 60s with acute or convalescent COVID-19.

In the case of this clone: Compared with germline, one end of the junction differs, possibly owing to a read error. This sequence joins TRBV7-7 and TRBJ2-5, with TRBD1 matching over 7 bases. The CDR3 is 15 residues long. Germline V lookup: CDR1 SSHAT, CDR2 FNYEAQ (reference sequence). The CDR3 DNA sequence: TGTGCTAGCAGCTTAGGGCCGGGACAGCAAGAGACCCAGTACTTC. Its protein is CASSLGPGQQETQYF.

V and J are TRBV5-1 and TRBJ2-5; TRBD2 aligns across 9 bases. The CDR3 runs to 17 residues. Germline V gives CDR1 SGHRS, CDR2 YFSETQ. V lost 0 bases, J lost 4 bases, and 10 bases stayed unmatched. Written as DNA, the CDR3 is TGCGCCAGCAGCTTGGGGAGCGGGGGGCTGACGGGAGAGACCCAGTACTTC. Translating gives CASSLGSGGLTGETQYF.

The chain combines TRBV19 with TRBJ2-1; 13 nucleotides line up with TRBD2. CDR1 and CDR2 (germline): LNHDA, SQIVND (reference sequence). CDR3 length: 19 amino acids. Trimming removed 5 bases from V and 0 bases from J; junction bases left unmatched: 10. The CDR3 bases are TGTGCCAGTAGTGCCCGGACTAGCGGGAGTAGGGGCTCCTACAATGAGCAGTTCTTC. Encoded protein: CASSARTSGSRGSYNEQFF.

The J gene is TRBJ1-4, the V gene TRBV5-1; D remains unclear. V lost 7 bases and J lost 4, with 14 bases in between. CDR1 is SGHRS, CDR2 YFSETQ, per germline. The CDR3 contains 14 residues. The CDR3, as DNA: TGCGCCAGCCGACGCCGCGGCGATAATGAAAAACTGTTTTTT. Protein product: CASRRRGDNEKLFF.

The CDR3 sequence is CATSRGTTEYGYTF. CDR3 bases: TGTGCCACCAGCAGAGGGACGACAGAGTATGGCTACACCTTC. The rearrangement links TRBV15 to TRBJ1-2; D may be TRBD1 (5 bases). CDR1 is LNHNV, CDR2 YYDKDF, per germline (reference sequence). V was shortened by 1 base and J by 5 bases, with 11 bases between the two germline ends. The length of the CDR3 is 14 residues.

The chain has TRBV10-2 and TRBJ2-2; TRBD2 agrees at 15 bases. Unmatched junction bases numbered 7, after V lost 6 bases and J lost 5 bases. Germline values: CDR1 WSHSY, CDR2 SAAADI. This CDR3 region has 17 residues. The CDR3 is CASRAGTSGRQTGELFF. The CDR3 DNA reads TGCGCCAGCAGAGCCGGGACTAGCGGGAGGCAGACCGGGGAGCTGTTTTTT.

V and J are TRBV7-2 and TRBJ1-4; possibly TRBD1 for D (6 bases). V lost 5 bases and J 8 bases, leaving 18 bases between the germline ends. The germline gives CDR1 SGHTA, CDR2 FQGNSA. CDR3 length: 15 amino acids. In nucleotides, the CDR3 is TGTGCCAGCAGCCGTTCAGCAGGGGAACCCGAAAAACTGTTTTTT. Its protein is CASSRSAGEPEKLFF. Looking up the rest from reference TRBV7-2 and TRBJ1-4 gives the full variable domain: GAGVSQSPSNKVTEKGKDVELRCDPISGHTALYWYRQSLGQGLEFLIYFQGNSAPDKSGLPSDRFSAERTGGSVSTLTIQRTQQEDSAVYLCASSRSAGEPEKLFFGSGTQLSVL.

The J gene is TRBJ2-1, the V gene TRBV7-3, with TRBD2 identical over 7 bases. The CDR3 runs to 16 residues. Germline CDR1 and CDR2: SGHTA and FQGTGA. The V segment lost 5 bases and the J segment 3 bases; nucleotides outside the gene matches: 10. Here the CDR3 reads CASSPGAGVHYNEQFF. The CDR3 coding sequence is TGTGCCAGCAGCCCCGGGGCGGGAGTACACTACAATGAGCAGTTCTTC.

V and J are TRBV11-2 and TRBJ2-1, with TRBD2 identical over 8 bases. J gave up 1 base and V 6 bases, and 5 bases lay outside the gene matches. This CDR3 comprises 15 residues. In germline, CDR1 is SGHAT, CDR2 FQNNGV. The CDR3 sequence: CASSFSGDSYNEQFF. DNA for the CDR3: TGTGCCAGCAGTTTTAGCGGGGATTCCTACAATGAGCAGTTCTTC.

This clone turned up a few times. The CDR3 loop reads CASSPRASYNSPLHF. Written as DNA, the CDR3 is TGTGCCAGTAGTCCGAGGGCCAGCTATAATTCACCCCTCCACTTT. This chain uses TRBV19 with TRBJ1-6, with unresolved D. CDR1 and CDR2 from the germline V gene are LNHDA and SQIVND (reference sequence). V gave up 5 bases and J gave up 3 bases, with 11 bases separating them. The CDR3 runs 15 residues.

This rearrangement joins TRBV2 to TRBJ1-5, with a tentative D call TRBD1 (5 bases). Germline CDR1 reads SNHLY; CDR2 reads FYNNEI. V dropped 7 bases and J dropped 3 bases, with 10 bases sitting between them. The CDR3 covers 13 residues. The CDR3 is CASKGRDNQPQHF. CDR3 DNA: TGTGCCAGCAAGGGGCGAGACAATCAGCCCCAGCATTTT.

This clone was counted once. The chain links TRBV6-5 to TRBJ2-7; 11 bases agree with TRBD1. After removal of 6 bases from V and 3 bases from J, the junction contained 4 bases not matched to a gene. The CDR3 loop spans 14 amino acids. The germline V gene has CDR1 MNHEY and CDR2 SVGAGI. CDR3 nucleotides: TGTGCCAGCAGGGCGGGACAGGGGGTCTACGAGCAGTACTTC. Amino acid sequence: CASRAGQGVYEQYF.

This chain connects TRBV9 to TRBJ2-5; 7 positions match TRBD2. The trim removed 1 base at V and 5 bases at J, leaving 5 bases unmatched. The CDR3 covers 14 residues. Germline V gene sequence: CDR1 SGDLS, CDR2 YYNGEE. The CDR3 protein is CASSVLAGVETQYF. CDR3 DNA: TGTGCCAGCAGCGTACTCGCGGGAGTTGAGACCCAGTACTTC.

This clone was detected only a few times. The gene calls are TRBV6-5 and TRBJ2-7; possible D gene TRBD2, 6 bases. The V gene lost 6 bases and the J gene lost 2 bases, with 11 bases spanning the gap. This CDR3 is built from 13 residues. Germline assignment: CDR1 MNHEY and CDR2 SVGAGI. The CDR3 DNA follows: TGTGCCAGCAGAAGAGCGGGTCCCTACGAGCAGTACTTC. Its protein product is CASRRAGPYEQYF.

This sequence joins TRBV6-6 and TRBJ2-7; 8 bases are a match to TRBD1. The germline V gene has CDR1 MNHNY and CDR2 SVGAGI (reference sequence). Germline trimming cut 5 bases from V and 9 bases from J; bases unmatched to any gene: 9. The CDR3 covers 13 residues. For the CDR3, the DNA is TGTGCCAGCAGTCGGGACAGGCCCTTCGTGCAGTACTTC. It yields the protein CASSRDRPFVQYF.

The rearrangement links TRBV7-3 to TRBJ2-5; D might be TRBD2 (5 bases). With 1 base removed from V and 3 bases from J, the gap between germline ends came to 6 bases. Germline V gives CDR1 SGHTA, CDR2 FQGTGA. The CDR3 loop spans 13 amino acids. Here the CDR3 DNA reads TGTGCCAGCAGCTTAATGAGGGAAGAGACCCAGTACTTC. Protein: CASSLMREETQYF.

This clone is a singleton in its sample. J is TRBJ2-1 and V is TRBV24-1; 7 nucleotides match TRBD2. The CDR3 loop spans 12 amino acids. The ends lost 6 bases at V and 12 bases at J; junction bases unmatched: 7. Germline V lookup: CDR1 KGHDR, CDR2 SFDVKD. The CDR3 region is CATSWGGGRQFF. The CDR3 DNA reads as TGTGCCACCAGTTGGGGCGGCGGGAGGCAGTTCTTC.

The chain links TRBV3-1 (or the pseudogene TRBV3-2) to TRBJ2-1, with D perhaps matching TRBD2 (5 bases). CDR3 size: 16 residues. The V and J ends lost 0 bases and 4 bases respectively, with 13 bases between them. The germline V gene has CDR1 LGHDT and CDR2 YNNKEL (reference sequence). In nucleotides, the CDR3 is TGTGCCAGCAGCCAAGATGCGGGTAGGGTTTACAATGAGCAGTTCTTC. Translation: CASSQDAGRVYNEQFF.

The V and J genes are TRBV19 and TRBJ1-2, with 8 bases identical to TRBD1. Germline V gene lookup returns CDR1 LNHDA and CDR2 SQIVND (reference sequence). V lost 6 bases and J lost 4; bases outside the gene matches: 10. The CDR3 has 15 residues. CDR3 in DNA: TGTGCCAGTAGATTAGGGACAGGTTGGGGCTATGGCTACACCTTC. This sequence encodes CASRLGTGWGYGYTF.

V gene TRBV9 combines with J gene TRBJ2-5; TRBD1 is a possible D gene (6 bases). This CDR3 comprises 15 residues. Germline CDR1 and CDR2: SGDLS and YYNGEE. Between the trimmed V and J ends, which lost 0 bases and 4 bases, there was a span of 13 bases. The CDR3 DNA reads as TGTGCCAGCAGCGTAGATAATGGGGGCGGAGAGACCCAGTACTTC. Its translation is CASSVDNGGGETQYF.

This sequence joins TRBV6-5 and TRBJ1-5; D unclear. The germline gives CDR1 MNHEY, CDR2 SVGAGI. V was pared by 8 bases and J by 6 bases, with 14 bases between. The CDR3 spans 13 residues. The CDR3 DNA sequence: TGTGCCAGCGGCATACTTCCGGGTCAGCCCCAGCATTTT. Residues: CASGILPGQPQHF.

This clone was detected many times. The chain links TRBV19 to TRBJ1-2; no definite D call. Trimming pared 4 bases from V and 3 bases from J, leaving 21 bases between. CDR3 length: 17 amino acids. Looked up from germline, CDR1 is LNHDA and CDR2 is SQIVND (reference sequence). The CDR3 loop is CASSTSMTLGFHYGYTF. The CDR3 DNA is TGTGCCAGTAGTACCTCAATGACCCTGGGCTTCCACTATGGCTACACCTTC.

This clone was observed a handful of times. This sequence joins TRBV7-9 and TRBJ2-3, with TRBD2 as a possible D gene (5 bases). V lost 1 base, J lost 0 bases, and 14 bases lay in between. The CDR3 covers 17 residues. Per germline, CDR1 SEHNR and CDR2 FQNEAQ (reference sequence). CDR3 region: CASSLVPAEISTDTQYF. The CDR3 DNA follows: TGTGCCAGCAGCTTAGTGCCAGCGGAGATTAGCACAGATACGCAGTATTTT.

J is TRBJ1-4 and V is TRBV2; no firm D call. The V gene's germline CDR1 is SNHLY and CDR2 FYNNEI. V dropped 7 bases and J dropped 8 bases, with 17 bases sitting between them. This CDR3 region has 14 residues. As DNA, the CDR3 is TGTGCCAGCACCAAGACAACCTCAAGGGAAAAACTGTTTTTT. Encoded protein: CASTKTTSREKLFF. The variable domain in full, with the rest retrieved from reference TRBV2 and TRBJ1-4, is EPEVTQTPSHQVTQMGQEVILRCVPISNHLYFYWYRQILGQKVEFLVSFYNNEISEKSEIFDDQFSVERPDGSNFTLKIRSTKLEDSAMYFCASTKTTSREKLFFGSGTQLSVL.

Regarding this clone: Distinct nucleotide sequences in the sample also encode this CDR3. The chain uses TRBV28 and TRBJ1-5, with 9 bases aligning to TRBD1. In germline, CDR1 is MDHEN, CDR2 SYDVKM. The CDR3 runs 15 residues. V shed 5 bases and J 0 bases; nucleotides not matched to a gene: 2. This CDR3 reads CASSPGQGSNQPQHF. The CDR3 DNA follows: TGTGCCAGCAGTCCGGGACAGGGTAGCAATCAGCCCCAGCATTTT.

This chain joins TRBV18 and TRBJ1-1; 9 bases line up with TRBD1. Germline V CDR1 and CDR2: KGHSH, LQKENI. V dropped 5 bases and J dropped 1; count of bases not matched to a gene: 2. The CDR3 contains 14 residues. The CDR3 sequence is CASSVTGGNTEAFF. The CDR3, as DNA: TGTGCCAGCTCAGTGACAGGGGGGAACACTGAAGCTTTCTTT.